Listed below are T cell receptor beta chains from one sample, sequenced in a study of blood T cell repertoires in COVID-19. Produced via immunoSEQ multiplex PCR; TCRdb's table is partial and in-frame only. The sample records approximately 120,000 clones, just under 90% being singletons. Sample: peripheral blood. These receptors were collected from a human donor in a cohort sampled during active COVID-19. Both conserved end residues are part of each CDR3. D genes are given only for firm matches. Clone sizes are given selectively: once, few, many, or a class where the clone is expanded.

d_gene | abundance | j_gene | v_gene | CDR3nt | CDR3aa
- | - | TRBJ2-3 | TRBV19 | TGTGCCAGTAGTATGGTGGGGATCGAGGGTACGCAGTATTTT | CASSMVGIEGTQYF
- | - | TRBJ1-1 | TRBV4-2 | TGTGCCAGCACCCCCGGGGGGGGCAGGAACCTCGGTGAAGCTTTCTTT | CASTPGGGRNLGEAFF
TRBD1 | - | TRBJ1-6 | TRBV11-3 | TGTGCCAGCAGCCCCCCGGGACAGTATAATTCACCCCTCCACTTT | CASSPPGQYNSPLHF
- | - | TRBJ2-5 | TRBV6-2/TRBV6-3 | TGTGCCAGCAGTCACGACAGTCAAGAGACCCAGTACTTC | CASSHDSQETQYF
TRBD1 | - | TRBJ1-5 | TRBV5-1 | TGCGCCAGCAGCCCTAGAGGACAGGGGGCCGGGCCCCAGCATTTT | CASSPRGQGAGPQHF
TRBD1 | - | TRBJ2-3 | TRBV27 | TGTGCCAGCGGACAGGGGCGAACAGATACGCAGTATTTT | CASGQGRTDTQYF
- | - | TRBJ1-2 | TRBV7-3 | TGTGCCAGCAGCCTTAATGGGGGCGTTAACTATGGCTACACCTTC | CASSLNGGVNYGYTF
TRBD2 | - | TRBJ2-3 | TRBV27 | TGTGCCAGCAGTTTATCTGGCGGGAGACAAACAGATACGCAGTATTTT | CASSLSGGRQTDTQYF
TRBD2 | - | TRBJ2-3 | TRBV5-5 | TGTGCCAGCAGCTTGGATCTAGCGGACACCCTTGGGGGCACAGATACGCAGTATTTT | CASSLDLADTLGGTDTQYF
- | - | TRBJ1-1 | TRBV6-6 | TGTGCCAGCCGTACCGGGAACACTGAAGCTTTCTTT | CASRTGNTEAFF
TRBD1 | - | TRBJ2-3 | TRBV5-6 | TGTGCCAGCAGCTTCCTTCGGACAGGGCAGTATTTT | CASSFLRTGQYF
- | - | TRBJ1-6 | TRBV5-4 | TGTGCCAGCAGCTTGAAAGACGGAGCCTCTAATTCACCCCTCCACTTT | CASSLKDGASNSPLHF
TRBD1 | - | TRBJ2-3 | TRBV6-1 | TGTGCCAGCAGTGTCTTCCGGGACAGGGCTTTCGCAGATACGCAGTATTTT | CASSVFRDRAFADTQYF
TRBD1 | - | TRBJ2-5 | TRBV9 | TGTGCCAGCAGCGGGGTGGGGACAGGGCAAGAGACCCAGTACTTC | CASSGVGTGQETQYF
TRBD1 | - | TRBJ1-1 | TRBV7-9 | TGTGCCAGCAGCCTGACAGGGCCCACTGAAGCTTTCTTT | CASSLTGPTEAFF
- | - | TRBJ1-1 | TRBV19 | TGTGCCAGTAGTATCCAGGGGCCGGGGACTGAAGCTTTCTTT | CASSIQGPGTEAFF
- | - | TRBJ1-2 | TRBV29-1 | TGCAGCGTTGGACATTCAGGGTATCTTGGCTACACCTTC | CSVGHSGYLGYTF
TRBD2 | - | TRBJ2-1 | TRBV5-1 | TGCGCCAGCAGCGCGGGGACTAGCGGGAGCAGGCATGAGCAGTTCTTC | CASSAGTSGSRHEQFF
TRBD2 | - | TRBJ2-4 | TRBV5-6 | TGTGCCAGCAGCTTTTCTGCGGGAGAGAGGCTAGCCAAAAACATTCAGTACTTC | CASSFSAGERLAKNIQYF
TRBD1 | once | TRBJ2-3 | TRBV11-3 | TGTGCCAGCAGCTTAAACCCCGGGACAGCCAGAGATACGCAGTATTTT | CASSLNPGTARDTQYF
- | - | TRBJ1-3 | TRBV28 | TGTGCCAGCAGTTTAACAGGGGGAAACACCATATATTTT | CASSLTGGNTIYF
TRBD2 | - | TRBJ2-7 | TRBV7-2 | TGTGCCAGCAGCTTACTAGCGGGAGGTACCGAGCAGTACTTC | CASSLLAGGTEQYF
TRBD1 | - | TRBJ2-2 | TRBV5-6 | TGTGCCAGCAGCTTACGGGACAGGATAACCGGGGAGCTGTTTTTT | CASSLRDRITGELFF
- | - | TRBJ2-2 | TRBV7-2 | TGTGCCAGCCGGCTCTACAGGGCGAACACCGGGGAGCTGTTTTTT | CASRLYRANTGELFF
TRBD1 | - | TRBJ2-2 | TRBV25-1 | TGTGCCAGCTCCGGGACAGGGGACACCGGGGAGCTGTTTTTT | CASSGTGDTGELFF
TRBD1 | - | TRBJ2-7 | TRBV6-5 | TGTGCCAGCAGGCCGGACAGGCCTCCCTACGAGCAGTACTTC | CASRPDRPPYEQYF
TRBD2 | - | TRBJ2-7 | TRBV7-6 | TGTGCCAGCAGCTTAGCCGGGACTAGTCCCTACGAGCAGTACTTC | CASSLAGTSPYEQYF
TRBD1 | once | TRBJ2-5 | TRBV5-1 | TGCGCCAGCAGCTGGGACAGGGGCGGGTTTGCCAGCCAAGAGACCCAGTACTTC | CASSWDRGGFASQETQYF
- | - | TRBJ2-7 | TRBV10-1 | TGCGCCAGCAGTCCTACCACAGGGTACTCCTACGAGCAGTACTTC | CASSPTTGYSYEQYF
- | - | TRBJ2-6 | TRBV9 | TGTGCCAGCAGCGTAGCTCTAGAGGGATCGGACTCTGGGGCCAACGTCCTGACTTTC | CASSVALEGSDSGANVLTF
TRBD1 | - | TRBJ1-5 | TRBV5-5 | TGTGCCAGCAGCTCGGATGTACCTACAGGGGTAGGCAATCAGCCCCAGCATTTT | CASSSDVPTGVGNQPQHF
TRBD1 | - | TRBJ2-7 | TRBV18 | TGTGCCAGCTCACCGAAAGACAGGGGGCACGAGCAGTACTTC | CASSPKDRGHEQYF
- | few | TRBJ1-5 | TRBV11-2 | TGTGCCAGCAGCTTAGGAGGGAATAGGCCCCAGCATTTT | CASSLGGNRPQHF
TRBD1 | - | TRBJ2-7 | TRBV6-2/TRBV6-3 | TGTGCCAGCAGCTTGACCGGGACAGGTGGCAACGAGCAGTACTTC | CASSLTGTGGNEQYF
TRBD2 | - | TRBJ2-5 | TRBV28 | TGTGCCAGCAGTTTAAGCGGGAGGGGAGAGACCCAGTACTTC | CASSLSGRGETQYF
TRBD2 | - | TRBJ2-5 | TRBV4-1 | TGCGCCAGCAGCCAAAAGCGGGGGACGAACCAAGAGACCCAGTACTTC | CASSQKRGTNQETQYF
- | - | TRBJ2-3 | TRBV9 | TGTGCCAGCAGCGTAATTGGCGGTGGCACAGATACGCAGTATTTT | CASSVIGGGTDTQYF
TRBD2 | - | TRBJ2-3 | TRBV7-2 | TGTGCCAGCATCAGACTAGGACTAGCGGGAAGCACAGATACGCAGTATTTT | CASIRLGLAGSTDTQYF
- | - | TRBJ1-2 | TRBV18 | TGTGCCAGCTCACGATCGGACACATCGGGCTACACCTTC | CASSRSDTSGYTF
TRBD1 | - | TRBJ2-2 | TRBV6-4 | TGTGCCAGCAGTGACTCGGGAACAGGGGCGGAAAACACCGGGGAGCTGTTTTTT | CASSDSGTGAENTGELFF